The following is a T cell receptor beta chain sequence with its context. Its antigen is not yet known. No much larger clone exists at a distance of one base, and base qualities are not known. High-throughput TCR profiling via ImmunoSEQ was performed on the approximately 90 tumor samples. Under the source paper's analysis protocol: Repertoire diversity metrics included richness (unique productive sequences), clonality, evenness and relatedness; Bhattacharyya coefficient assessed similarity between samples. A sensitivity analysis that removed TCRs with fewer than two reads produced consistent conclusions. Sourced from immuneACCESS, this table was stored by TCRdb with only in-frame sequences that have V and J called. A share of the clones is absent; for the studies checked, an unresolved V gene accounts for under half, and the remainder has no known explanation. V, J and clone size are taken as reported in that table, and D and trimming were inferred from the DNA itself. The sample data list about 30,000 clones, and about 86% of these were observed just once. The ten largest clones represent under 2.5% of the sample.

The data belong to a study of high-grade serous ovarian cancer treatment subgroups (dated by TCRdb to the early 2020s). Study-wide context: Sequencing yielded a mean of around 13,000 reads and approximately 7,000 unique TCR beta rearrangements per sample. The study profiled TCR beta repertoires in high-grade serous ovarian cancer patients grouped by complete gross resection or neoadjuvant chemotherapy response under a laparoscopic triage algorithm. One primary tumor sample and two metastatic tumor samples were contributed by each patient, so that about a hundred samples were obtained in total. The 30-patient cohort included ten or so patients with no residual disease after primary surgery (R0), ten or so excellent NACT responders, and ten or so poor NACT responders.

CDR1 and CDR2 are read off the germline V gene as SNHLY and FYNNEI. The CDR3 sequence holds 13 residues, the cysteine and phenylalanine included. The sequence is cut down to CDR3 DNA, 39 bases in frame from base 1. V gives up 6 bases and J gives up 5 bases, and the segment between their germline ends measures 13 bases. Collection of tumor samples took place before definitive surgery or chemotherapy. Genomic DNA was extracted by the MD Anderson Biospecimen Extraction Resource, and TCR sequencing was done by the MD Anderson Cancer Genomics Laboratory. Overall study results and their limits: TCR clonal relatedness correlated positively with neoantigen level and, by trend, with copy number variation and mutation load from whole-genome sequencing. Repertoire similarity between tumors from the same patient ranged from about 0.1 to 0.8, while tumors from different patients showed almost no similarity. Bulk tumor TCR sequencing lacked spatial information, limiting insight into HGSC tumor complexity and diversity. The TCR repertoire analyses centered on CDR3, and CDR1 and CDR2 were not analyzed.

The receptor comes from a human donor with high-grade serous ovarian cancer. Recombination linked TRBV2 to TRBJ1-1; the D gene cannot be named for sure. The sample comprised tumor tissue. The CDR3 reads CASRNSGVTEAFF. The DNA sequence is given as TGTGCCAGCAGAAACAGTGGAGTTACTGAAGCTTTCTTT.